Sequencing of this TCR beta chain was carried out in a study of shared clonotypes between healthy human individuals. As for the study in general: Two female and a few male donors aged 18 to 49 were enrolled.

Naive CD8 cells were CD45RO-negative, positively selected for CCR7, excluding terminally differentiated effector memory CD45RA+ cells. Germline V gene data show CDR1 as SEHNR and CDR2 as FQNEAQ (reference sequence). The CDR3 has 14 residues. After removal of 5 bases from V and 6 bases from J, the junction contained 7 bases not matched to a gene. Libraries were prepared by immunoSEQ multiplex PCR; TCRdb keeps only in-frame clonotypes and omits some of them. The data contain hundreds of thousands of clones, roughly 95% of them seen just once; the ten biggest clones take up approximately 0.11%. This sequence joins TRBV7-9 and TRBJ2-1; 7 positions match TRBD2. Sample: naive CD8+ T cells sorted from blood. The sequence derives from a woman under 40 in good health. CDR3 amino acids: CASSTATGGNEQFF. DNA of the CDR3: TGTGCCAGCAGCACAGCCACGGGGGGCAATGAGCAGTTCTTC.